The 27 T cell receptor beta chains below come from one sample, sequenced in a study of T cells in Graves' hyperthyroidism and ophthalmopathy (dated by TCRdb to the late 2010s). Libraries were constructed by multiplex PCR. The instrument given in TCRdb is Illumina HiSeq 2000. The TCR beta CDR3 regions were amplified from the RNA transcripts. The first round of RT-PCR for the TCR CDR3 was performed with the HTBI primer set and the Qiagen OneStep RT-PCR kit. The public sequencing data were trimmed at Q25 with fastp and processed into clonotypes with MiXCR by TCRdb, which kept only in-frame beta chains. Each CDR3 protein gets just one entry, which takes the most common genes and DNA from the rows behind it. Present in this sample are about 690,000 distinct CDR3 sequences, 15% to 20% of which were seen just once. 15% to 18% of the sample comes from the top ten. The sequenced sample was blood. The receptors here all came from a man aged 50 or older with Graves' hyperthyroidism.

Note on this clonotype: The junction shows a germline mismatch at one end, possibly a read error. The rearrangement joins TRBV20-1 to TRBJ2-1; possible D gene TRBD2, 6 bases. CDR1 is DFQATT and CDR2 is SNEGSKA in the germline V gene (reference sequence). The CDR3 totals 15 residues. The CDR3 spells CSARAPDYYPNEQVF. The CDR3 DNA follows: TGCAGTGCTAGAGCACCGGACTACTACCCCAATGAGCAGGTCTTC.

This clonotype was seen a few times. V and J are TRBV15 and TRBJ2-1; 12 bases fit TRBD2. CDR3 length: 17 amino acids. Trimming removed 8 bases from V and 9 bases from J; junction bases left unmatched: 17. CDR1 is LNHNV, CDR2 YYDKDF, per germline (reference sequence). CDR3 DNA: TGTGCCACCGCCGGGACTAGCGGGCCTGCCGAGGGGGGTGAGCAGTTCTTC. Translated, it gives CATAGTSGPAEGGEQFF.

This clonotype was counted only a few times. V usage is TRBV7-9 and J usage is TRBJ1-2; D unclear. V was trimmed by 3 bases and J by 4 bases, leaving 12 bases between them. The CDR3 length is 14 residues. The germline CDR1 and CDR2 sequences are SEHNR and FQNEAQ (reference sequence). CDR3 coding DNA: TGTGCCAGCAGCTTTTCGCGATCTAGCTATGGCTACACCTTC. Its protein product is CASSFSRSSYGYTF.

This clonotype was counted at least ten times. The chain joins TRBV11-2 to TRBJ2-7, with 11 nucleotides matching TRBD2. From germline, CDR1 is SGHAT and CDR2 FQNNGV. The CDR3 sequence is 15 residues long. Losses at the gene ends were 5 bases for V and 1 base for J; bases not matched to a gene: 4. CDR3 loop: CASSPLAGASYEQYF. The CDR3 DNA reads TGTGCCAGCAGCCCACTAGCGGGAGCGTCCTACGAGCAGTACTTC.

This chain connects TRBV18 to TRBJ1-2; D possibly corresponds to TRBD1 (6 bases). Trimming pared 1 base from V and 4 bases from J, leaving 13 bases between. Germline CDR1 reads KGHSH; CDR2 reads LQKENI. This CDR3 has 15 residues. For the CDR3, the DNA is TGTGCCAGCTCACCACGGGGGCCCCAGAGCTATGGCTACACCTTC. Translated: CASSPRGPQSYGYTF.

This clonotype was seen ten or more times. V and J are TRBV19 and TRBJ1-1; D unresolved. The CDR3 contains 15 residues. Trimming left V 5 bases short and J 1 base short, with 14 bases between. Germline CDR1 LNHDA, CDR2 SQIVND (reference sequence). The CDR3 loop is CASSPNRIQNTEAFF. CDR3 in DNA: TGTGCCAGTAGTCCGAACAGAATCCAGAACACTGAAGCTTTCTTT.

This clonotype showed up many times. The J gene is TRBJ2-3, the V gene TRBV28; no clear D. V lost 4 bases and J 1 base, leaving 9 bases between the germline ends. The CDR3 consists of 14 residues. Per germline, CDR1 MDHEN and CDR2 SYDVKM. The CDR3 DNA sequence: TGTGCCAGCAGTTATCGAGAACGCACAGATACGCAGTATTTT. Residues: CASSYRERTDTQYF.

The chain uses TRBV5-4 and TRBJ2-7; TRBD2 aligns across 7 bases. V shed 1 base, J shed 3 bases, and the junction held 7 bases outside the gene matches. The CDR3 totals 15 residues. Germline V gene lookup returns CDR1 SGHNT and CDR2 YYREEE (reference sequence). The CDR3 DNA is TGTGCCAGCAGCTTGAATCGGGAGGTTAACTACGAGCAGTACTTC. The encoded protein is CASSLNREVNYEQYF.

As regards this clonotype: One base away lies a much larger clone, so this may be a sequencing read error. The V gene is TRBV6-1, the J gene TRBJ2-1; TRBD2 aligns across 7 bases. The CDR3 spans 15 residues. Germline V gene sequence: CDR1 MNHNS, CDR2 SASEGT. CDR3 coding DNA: TGTGCCAGCACCGAGACCACTAGCGACTACAATAAGCAGTTCTTC. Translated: CASTETTSDYNKQFF.

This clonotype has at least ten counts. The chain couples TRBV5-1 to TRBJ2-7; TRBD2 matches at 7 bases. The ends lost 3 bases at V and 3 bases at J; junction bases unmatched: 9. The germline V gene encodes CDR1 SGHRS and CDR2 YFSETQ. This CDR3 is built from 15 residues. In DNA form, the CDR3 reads TGCGCCAGCAGCTGGGGAGGGGCGGAAGGCTACGAGCAGTACTTC. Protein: CASSWGGAEGYEQYF.

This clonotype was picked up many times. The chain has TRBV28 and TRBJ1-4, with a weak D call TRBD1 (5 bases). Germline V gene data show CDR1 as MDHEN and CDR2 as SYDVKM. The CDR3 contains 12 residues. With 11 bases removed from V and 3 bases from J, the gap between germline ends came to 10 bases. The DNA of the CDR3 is TGTGCCCATGGGGGGTCTAATGAAAAACTGTTTTTT. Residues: CAHGGSNEKLFF.

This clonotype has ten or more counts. In DNA form, the CDR3 reads TGTGCCAGCAGCTTAGGTGATAGCGGGGGTTCGGCAGATACGCAGTATTTT. Protein sequence: CASSLGDSGGSADTQYF. The rearrangement joins TRBV7-9 to TRBJ2-3; TRBD2 aligns across 9 bases. Germline values: CDR1 SEHNR, CDR2 FQNEAQ (reference sequence). The length of the CDR3 is 17 residues. The V gene end was trimmed by 1 base and the J gene end by 4 bases; junction bases not matched to a gene: 9.

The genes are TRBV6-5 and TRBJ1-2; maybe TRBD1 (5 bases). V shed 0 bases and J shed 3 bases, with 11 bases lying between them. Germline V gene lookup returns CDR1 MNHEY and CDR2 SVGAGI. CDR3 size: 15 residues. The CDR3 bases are TGTGCCAGCAGTTACTCGATAGGGGCTGACTATGGCTACACCTTC. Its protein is CASSYSIGADYGYTF.

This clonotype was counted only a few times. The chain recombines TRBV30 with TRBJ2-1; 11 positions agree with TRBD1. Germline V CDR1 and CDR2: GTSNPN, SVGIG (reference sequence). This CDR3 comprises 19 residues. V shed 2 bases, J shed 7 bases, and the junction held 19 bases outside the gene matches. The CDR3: CAWSRRDRGIIGLVNEQFF. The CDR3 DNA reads TGTGCCTGGAGTCGTAGGGACAGGGGGATTATTGGATTGGTTAATGAGCAGTTCTTC.

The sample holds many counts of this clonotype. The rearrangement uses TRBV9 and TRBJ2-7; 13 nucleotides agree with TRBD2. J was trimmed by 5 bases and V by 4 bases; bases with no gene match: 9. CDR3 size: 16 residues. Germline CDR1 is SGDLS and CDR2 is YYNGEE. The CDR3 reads CASSSVGTSGRDEQYF. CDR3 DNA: TGTGCCAGCAGCTCTGTCGGAACTAGCGGGAGGGACGAGCAGTACTTC.

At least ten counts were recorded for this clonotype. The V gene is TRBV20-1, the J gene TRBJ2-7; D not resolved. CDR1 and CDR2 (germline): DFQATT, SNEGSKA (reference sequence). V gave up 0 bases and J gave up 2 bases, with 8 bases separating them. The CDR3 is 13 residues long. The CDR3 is CSARDPGTYEQYF. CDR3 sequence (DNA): TGCAGTGCTAGAGATCCGGGCACCTACGAGCAGTACTTC.

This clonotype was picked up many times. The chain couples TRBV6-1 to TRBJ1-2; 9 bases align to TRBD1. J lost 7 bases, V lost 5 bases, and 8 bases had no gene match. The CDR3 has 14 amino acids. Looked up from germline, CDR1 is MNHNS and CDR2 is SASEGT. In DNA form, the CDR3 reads TGTGCCAGCAGTCTCGTCCGGGACAGGGCTGGCTACACCTTC. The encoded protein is CASSLVRDRAGYTF.

CDR3 loop: CASSREAGAGETQYF. DNA of the CDR3: TGTGCCAGCTCACGGGAAGCGGGAGCTGGAGAGACCCAGTACTTC. The chain has TRBV18 and TRBJ2-5; TRBD2 aligns across 8 bases. Germline CDR1 reads KGHSH; CDR2 reads LQKENI. Germline trimming cut 4 bases from V and 4 bases from J; bases unmatched to any gene: 8. CDR3 length equals 15 residues.

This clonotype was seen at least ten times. Here the CDR3 reads CASSIAGHATGELFF. CDR3 sequence (DNA): TGTGCCAGTAGTATCGCGGGACATGCCACCGGGGAGCTGTTTTTT. The V call is TRBV19, the J call TRBJ2-2, with D tentatively TRBD1 or TRBD2 (6 bases each). V lost 3 bases to trimming and J lost 4 bases, with 12 bases between them. This CDR3 comprises 15 residues. The germline V gene encodes CDR1 LNHDA and CDR2 SQIVND (reference sequence).

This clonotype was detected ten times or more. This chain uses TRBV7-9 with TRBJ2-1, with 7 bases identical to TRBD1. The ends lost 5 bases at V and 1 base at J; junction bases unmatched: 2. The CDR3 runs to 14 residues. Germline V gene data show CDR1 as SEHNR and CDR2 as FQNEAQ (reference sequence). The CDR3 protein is CASSGTESYNEQFF. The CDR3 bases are TGTGCCAGCAGCGGGACAGAGTCCTACAATGAGCAGTTCTTC.

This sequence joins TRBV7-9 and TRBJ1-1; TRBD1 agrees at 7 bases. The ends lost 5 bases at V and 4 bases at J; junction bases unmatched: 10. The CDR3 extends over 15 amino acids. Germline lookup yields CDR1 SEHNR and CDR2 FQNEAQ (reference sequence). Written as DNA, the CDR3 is TGTGCCAGCAGCACTACAACAGGGGTGAGCACTGAAGCTTTCTTT. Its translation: CASSTTTGVSTEAFF.

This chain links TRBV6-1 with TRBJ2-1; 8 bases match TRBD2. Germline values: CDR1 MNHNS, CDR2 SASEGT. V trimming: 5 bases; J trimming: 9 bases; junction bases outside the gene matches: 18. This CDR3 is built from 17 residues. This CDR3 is CASSSQLAGTQVGEQFF. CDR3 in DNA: TGTGCCAGCAGTTCACAATTAGCGGGGACTCAAGTCGGTGAGCAGTTCTTC.

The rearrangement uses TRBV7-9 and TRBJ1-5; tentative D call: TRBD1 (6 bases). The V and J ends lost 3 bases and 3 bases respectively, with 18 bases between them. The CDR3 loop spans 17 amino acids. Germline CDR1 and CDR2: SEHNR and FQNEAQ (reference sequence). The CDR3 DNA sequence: TGTGCCAGCAGCTTGACCTGGGGGGGCGGGCCCAATCAGCCCCAGCATTTT. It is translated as CASSLTWGGGPNQPQHF. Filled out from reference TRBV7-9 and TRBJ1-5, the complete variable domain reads DTGVSQNPRHKITKRGQNVTFRCDPISEHNRLYWYRQTLGQGPEFLTYFQNEAQLEKSRLLSDRFSAERPKGSFSTLEIQRTEQGDSAMYLCASSLTWGGGPNQPQHFGDGTRLSIL.

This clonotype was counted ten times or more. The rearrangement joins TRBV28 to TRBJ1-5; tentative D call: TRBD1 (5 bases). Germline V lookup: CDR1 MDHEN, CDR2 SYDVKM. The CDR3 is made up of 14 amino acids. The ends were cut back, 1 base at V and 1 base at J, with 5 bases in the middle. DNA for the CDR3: TGTGCCAGCAGTTTATACAGGAGCAATCAGCCCCAGCATTTT. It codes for CASSLYRSNQPQHF. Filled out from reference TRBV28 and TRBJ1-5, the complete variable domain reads DVKVTQSSRYLVKRTGEKVFLECVQDMDHENMFWYRQDPGLGLRLIYFSYDVKMKEKGDIPEGYSVSREKKERFSLILESASTNQTSMYLCASSLYRSNQPQHFGDGTRLSIL.

The DNA for the CDR3 is TGTGCCAGCAGCCAAGGACCGGGACTAGCCTACGAGCAGTACTTC. Amino acids: CASSQGPGLAYEQYF. J is TRBJ2-7 and V is TRBV3-1, with 8 nucleotides matching TRBD2. The CDR3 consists of 15 residues. The V segment lost 1 base and the J segment 2 bases; nucleotides outside the gene matches: 4. Germline V gene data show CDR1 as LGHDT and CDR2 as YNNKEL (reference sequence).

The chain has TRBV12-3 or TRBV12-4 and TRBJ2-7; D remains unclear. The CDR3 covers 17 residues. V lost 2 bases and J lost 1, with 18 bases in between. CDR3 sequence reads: CASSLPPIGIRSYEQYF. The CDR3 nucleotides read TGTGCCAGCAGTTTACCCCCCATAGGTATTAGGTCCTACGAGCAGTACTTC.

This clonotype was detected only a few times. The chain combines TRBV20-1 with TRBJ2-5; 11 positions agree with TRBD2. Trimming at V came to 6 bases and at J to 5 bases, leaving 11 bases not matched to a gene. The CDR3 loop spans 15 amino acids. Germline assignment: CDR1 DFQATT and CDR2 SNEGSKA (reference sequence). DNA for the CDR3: TGCAGTGCGCCGACTAGCGGGAATCGGAGGGAGACCCAGTACTTC. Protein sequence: CSAPTSGNRRETQYF.